The 21 T cell receptor beta chains reported below all come from one sample, sequenced in a study of blood T cells in healthy people across ages. For the second PCR, which ran for roughly 7 to 11 cycles, a sample-barcoded 5' primer and a J-beta primer mix were used. A single record per CDR3 protein comes from TCRdb applying MiXCR to the 5' RACE reads. The data show just over 800,000 distinct CDR3 sequences, with approximately 65% seen just once and roughly 26% held by the top ten. The sample consisted of blood. These TCRs come from a man in his thirties or forties in good health.

This clonotype was counted between two and nine times. The chain has TRBV4-2 and TRBJ2-5, with unresolved D. This CDR3 comprises 16 residues. Trimming pared 4 bases from V and 5 bases from J, leaving 20 bases between. Germline V gene data show CDR1 as LGHNA and CDR2 as YNFKEQ. CDR3 loop: CASSRWASANAETQYF. CDR3 DNA sequence: TGTGCCAGCAGCCGATGGGCGTCTGCCAACGCGGAGACCCAGTACTTC.

The chain uses TRBV20-1 and TRBJ1-6, with D possibly TRBD1 on 5 matching bases. The CDR3 sequence is 15 residues long. Germline V gene lookup returns CDR1 DFQATT and CDR2 SNEGSKA (reference sequence). V lost 6 bases, J lost 4 bases, and 16 bases lay in between. The CDR3: CSALGRQLYNSPLHF. The CDR3 bases are TGCAGTGCCTTGGGCCGACAGTTATATAATTCACCCCTCCACTTT.

CDR3 in DNA: TGTGCCATCAGGCGAGGGACAGGCGAGACACCCCTCCACTTT. Its protein is CAIRRGTGETPLHF. The chain couples TRBV10-3 to TRBJ1-6; TRBD1 matches at 8 bases. The V gene's germline CDR1 is ENHRY and CDR2 SYGVKD. Trimming at V came to 6 bases and at J to 11 bases, leaving 9 bases not matched to a gene. This CDR3 comprises 14 residues.

A word on this clonotype: At one boundary the junction diverges from the germline segment, which might be a read error. CDR3 DNA sequence: TGCGCCAGCGGCCAAGATATTAGGAGGGGGACCCAGTACTTC. Its protein is CASGQDIRRGTQYF. This rearrangement joins TRBV4-3 to TRBJ2-7; a weak D match, TRBD2 (6 bases). With the DNA end fitting TRBJ2-5 better, the J assignment may be wrong. CDR1 and CDR2 from the germline V gene are LGHNA and YSLEER. CDR3 size: 14 residues.

This clonotype was counted only a few times. This chain links TRBV12-3 or TRBV12-4 with TRBJ2-2; D not resolved. The CDR3 loop spans 14 amino acids. V was shortened by 3 bases and J by 2 bases, with 7 bases between the two germline ends. CDR3 region: CASSFGENTGELFF. As DNA, the CDR3 is TGTGCCAGCAGTTTTGGGGAAAACACCGGGGAGCTGTTTTTT.

V is TRBV25-1 and J is TRBJ2-3; tentatively, D is TRBD1 or TRBD2 (6 bases each). There are 15 residues in the CDR3. The germline V and J ends were trimmed by 5 bases and 1 base, with 13 bases remaining between them. Germline V gene lookup returns CDR1 MGHDK and CDR2 SYGVNS. In nucleotides, the CDR3 is TGTGCCAGCAGTTGGGGGGCGGCGGGCACAGATACGCAGTATTTT. Amino acids: CASSWGAAGTDTQYF.

J is TRBJ1-4 and V is TRBV12-3 or TRBV12-4; D is possibly TRBD1 (5 bases). V was shortened by 5 bases and J by 4 bases, with 11 bases between the two germline ends. This CDR3 has 14 amino acids. In DNA, the CDR3 is TGTGCCAGCAGTATCGGGACGGATAATGAAAAACTGTTTTTT. This translates into CASSIGTDNEKLFF.

The chain has TRBV20-1 and TRBJ2-7, with D maybe TRBD1 (6 bases). This CDR3 comprises 13 residues. V lost 4 bases and J lost 4, with 14 bases in between. In germline, CDR1 is DFQATT, CDR2 SNEGSKA (reference sequence). The CDR3 DNA is TGCAGTGCTAAAAACCCCAGGGGTTACGAGCAGTACTTC. Residues: CSAKNPRGYEQYF.

V is TRBV18 and J is TRBJ2-3; the match to TRBD1 covers 7 bases. This CDR3 comprises 12 residues. V gave up 6 bases and J gave up 9 bases; unmatched junction bases: 6. Germline CDR1 reads KGHSH; CDR2 reads LQKENI. CDR3 coding DNA: TGTGCCAGCTCCATAGGGGACAGCACGCAGTATTTT. Amino acids: CASSIGDSTQYF.

This clonotype was detected a few times. The chain couples TRBV27 to TRBJ2-7, with D perhaps TRBD1 (5 bases). Trimming took off 5 bases at V and 6 bases at J, with 14 bases between the two ends. Germline CDR1 is MNHEY and CDR2 is SMNVEV (reference sequence). The CDR3 totals 13 residues. The CDR3 coding sequence is TGTGCCAGCAGTGTTGCAGGGTGGGGCGAGCAGTACTTC. Its protein is CASSVAGWGEQYF.

The V gene is TRBV6-2 or TRBV6-3, the J gene TRBJ1-6, with D possibly being TRBD1 (6 bases). The V end lost 0 bases, the J end lost 5 bases, and 17 bases lay between the germline ends. The CDR3 loop spans 18 amino acids. Looked up from germline, CDR1 is MNHEY and CDR2 is SVGEGT. CDR3 sequence: CASSYSPHQGRDNSPLHF. CDR3 DNA: TGTGCCAGCAGTTACTCCCCCCACCAGGGGAGGGATAATTCACCCCTCCACTTT.

The chain links TRBV6-1 to TRBJ2-1, with TRBD1 identical over 11 bases. V was pared by 1 base and J by 6 bases, with 2 bases of the junction left unmatched. The V gene's germline CDR1 is MNHNS and CDR2 SASEGT. The CDR3 has 15 residues. Written as DNA, the CDR3 is TGTGCCAGCAGTGAAGGGACAGGGGGCCCCAATGAGCAGTTCTTC. Translation: CASSEGTGGPNEQFF.

The chain has TRBV21-1 and TRBJ1-2; no DNA check was done on the table's D call, TRBD1. TRBV21-1 is described as a pseudogene. The CDR3 length is 16 residues. The CDR3 sequence: CASSKASQGVHYGYTF. CDR3 sequence (DNA): TGTGCCAGCAGCAAAGCCAGCCAGGGGGTGCACTATGGCTACACCTTC.

The rearrangement uses TRBV29-1 and TRBJ2-5; 7 bases are a match to TRBD1. Germline V gene sequence: CDR1 SQVTM, CDR2 ANQGSEA. The trim removed 4 bases at V and 5 bases at J, leaving 10 bases unmatched. The length of the CDR3 is 14 residues. CDR3 bases: TGCAGCGTTGGTATCACAGGGGTTCAGGAGACCCAGTACTTC. This codes for CSVGITGVQETQYF.

V and J are TRBV4-3 and TRBJ2-1; a weak D match, TRBD1 (5 bases). Germline V gives CDR1 LGHNA, CDR2 YSLEER. The CDR3 is 16 amino acids. Between the trimmed V and J ends, which lost 2 bases and 15 bases, there was a span of 26 bases. The CDR3 loop is CASSQSFLPRSDSLFF. For the CDR3, the DNA is TGCGCCAGCAGCCAATCCTTCTTACCTCGGTCAGACAGTTTGTTCTTC.

The genes are TRBV11-2 and TRBJ2-3; a possible D gene is TRBD1 (5 bases). This CDR3 is built from 16 residues. V was cut by 2 bases and J by 0 bases, with 12 bases left in between. The germline V gene encodes CDR1 SGHAT and CDR2 FQNNGV. CDR3 nucleotides: TGTGCCAGCAGCTTATGGGGATGGGGCAGCACAGATACGCAGTATTTT. This codes for CASSLWGWGSTDTQYF.

The rearrangement links TRBV4-3 to TRBJ2-1; D is unresolved. Germline V gene sequence: CDR1 LGHNA, CDR2 YSLEER. The CDR3 is 15 residues long. Trimming took off 0 bases at V and 5 bases at J, with 11 bases between the two ends. The CDR3 DNA is TGCGCCAGCAGCCAAGATCAGGCAGGTAACAATGAGCAGTTCTTC. This gives the protein CASSQDQAGNNEQFF.

The V call is TRBV6-6, the J call TRBJ2-3; D unresolved. V gave up 7 bases and J gave up 7 bases, with 12 bases separating them. Germline CDR1 MNHNY, CDR2 SVGAGI (reference sequence). There are 12 residues in the CDR3. DNA of the CDR3: TGTGCCAGCAAAGCGCTCCCCTATACGCAGTATTTT. Translation gives CASKALPYTQYF.

The chain uses TRBV19 and TRBJ1-2, with 9 bases identical to TRBD1. After removal of 6 bases from V and 2 bases from J, the junction contained 7 bases not matched to a gene. This CDR3 has 15 residues. The germline gives CDR1 LNHDA, CDR2 SQIVND (reference sequence). The chain's CDR3 is CASRRPGQGNYGYTF. As DNA, the CDR3 is TGTGCCAGTAGACGTCCGGGACAGGGAAACTATGGCTACACCTTC.

CDR3 residues: CASVVDRLAADTQYF. The CDR3 DNA is TGTGCCAGCGTAGTGGATAGGCTAGCGGCAGATACGCAGTATTTT. The chain combines TRBV2 with TRBJ2-3; 7 bases match TRBD2. The V gene's germline CDR1 is SNHLY and CDR2 FYNNEI. There are 15 residues in the CDR3. J lost 4 bases, V lost 8 bases, and 12 bases had no gene match.

The sample holds a few counts of this clonotype. J is TRBJ1-2 and V is TRBV7-9; 11 nucleotides align to TRBD1. Germline V lookup: CDR1 SEHNR, CDR2 FQNEAQ (reference sequence). This CDR3 comprises 18 residues. V lost 5 bases and J lost 6; bases outside the gene matches: 17. CDR3 nucleotides: TGTGCCAGCAGCCTATCAGATATGGGATGGACAGGGGGCCATGGCTACACCTTC. Protein sequence: CASSLSDMGWTGGHGYTF. Using reference TRBV7-9 and TRBJ1-2 for the parts outside the CDR3, the full variable domain is DTGVSQNPRHKITKRGQNVTFRCDPISEHNRLYWYRQTLGQGPEFLTYFQNEAQLEKSRLLSDRFSAERPKGSFSTLEIQRTEQGDSAMYLCASSLSDMGWTGGHGYTFGSGTRLTVV.